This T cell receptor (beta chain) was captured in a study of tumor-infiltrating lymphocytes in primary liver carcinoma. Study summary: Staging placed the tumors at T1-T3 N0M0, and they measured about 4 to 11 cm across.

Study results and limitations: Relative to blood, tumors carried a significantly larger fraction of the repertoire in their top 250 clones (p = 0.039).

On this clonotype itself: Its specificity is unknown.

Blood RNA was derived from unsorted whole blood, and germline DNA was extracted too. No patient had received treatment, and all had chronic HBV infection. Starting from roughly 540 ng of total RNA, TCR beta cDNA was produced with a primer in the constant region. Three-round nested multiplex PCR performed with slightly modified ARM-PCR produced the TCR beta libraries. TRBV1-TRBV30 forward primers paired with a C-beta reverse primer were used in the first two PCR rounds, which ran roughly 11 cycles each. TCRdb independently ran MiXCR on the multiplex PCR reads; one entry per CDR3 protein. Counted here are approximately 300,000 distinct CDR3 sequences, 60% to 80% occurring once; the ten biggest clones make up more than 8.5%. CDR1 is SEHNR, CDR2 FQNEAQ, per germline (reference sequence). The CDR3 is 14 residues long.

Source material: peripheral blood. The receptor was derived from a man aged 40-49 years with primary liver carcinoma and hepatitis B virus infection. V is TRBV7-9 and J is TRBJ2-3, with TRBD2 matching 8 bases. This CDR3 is CSTGGPPRTDTQYF. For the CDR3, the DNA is TGTAGCACGGGAGGGCCACCCCGCACAGATACGCAGTATTTT. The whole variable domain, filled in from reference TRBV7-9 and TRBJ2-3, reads DTGVSQNPRHKITKRGQNVTFRCDPISEHNRLYWYRQTLGQGPEFLTYFQNEAQLEKSRLLSDRFSAERPKGSFSTLEIQRTEQGDSAMYLCSTGGPPRTDTQYFGPGTRLTVL.